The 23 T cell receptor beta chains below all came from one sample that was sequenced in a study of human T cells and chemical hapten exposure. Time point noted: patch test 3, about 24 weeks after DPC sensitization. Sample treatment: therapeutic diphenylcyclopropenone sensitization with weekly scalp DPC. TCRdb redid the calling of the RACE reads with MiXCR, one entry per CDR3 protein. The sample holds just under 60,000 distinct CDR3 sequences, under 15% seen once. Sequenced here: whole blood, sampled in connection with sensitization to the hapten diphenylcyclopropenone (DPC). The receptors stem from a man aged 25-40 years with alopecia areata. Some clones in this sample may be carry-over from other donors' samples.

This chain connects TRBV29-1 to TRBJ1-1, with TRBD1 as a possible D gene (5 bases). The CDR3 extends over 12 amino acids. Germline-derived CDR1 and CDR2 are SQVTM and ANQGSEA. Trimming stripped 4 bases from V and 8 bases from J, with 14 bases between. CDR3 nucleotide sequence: TGCAGCGTTGGTAGGGGTCGTGAAGAAGCTTTCTTT. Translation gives CSVGRGREEAFF. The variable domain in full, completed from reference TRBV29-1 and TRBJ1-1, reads SAVISQKPSRDICQRGTSLTIQCQVDSQVTMMFWYRQQPGQSLTLIATANQGSEATYESGFVIDKFPISRPNLTFSTLTVSNMSPEDSSIYLCSVGRGREEAFFGQGTRLTVV.

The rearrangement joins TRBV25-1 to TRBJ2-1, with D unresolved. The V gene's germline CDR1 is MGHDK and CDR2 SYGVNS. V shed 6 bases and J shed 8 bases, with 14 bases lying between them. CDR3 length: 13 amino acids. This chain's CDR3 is CASSGPRIDEQFF. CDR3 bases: TGTGCCAGCAGCGGTCCCAGGATCGATGAGCAGTTCTTC.

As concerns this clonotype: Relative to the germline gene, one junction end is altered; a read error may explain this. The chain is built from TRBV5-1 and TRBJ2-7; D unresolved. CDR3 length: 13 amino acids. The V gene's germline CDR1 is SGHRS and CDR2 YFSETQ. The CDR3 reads CASRLEHVYEQYF. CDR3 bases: TGCGCCAGCAGATTGGAACACGTCTACGAGCAGTACTTC. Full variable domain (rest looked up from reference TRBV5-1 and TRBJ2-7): KAGVTQTPRYLIKTRGQQVTLSCSPISGHRSVSWYQQTPGQGLQFLFEYFSETQRNKGNFPGRFSGRQFSNSRSEMNVSTLELGDSALYLCASRLEHVYEQYFGPGTRLTVT.

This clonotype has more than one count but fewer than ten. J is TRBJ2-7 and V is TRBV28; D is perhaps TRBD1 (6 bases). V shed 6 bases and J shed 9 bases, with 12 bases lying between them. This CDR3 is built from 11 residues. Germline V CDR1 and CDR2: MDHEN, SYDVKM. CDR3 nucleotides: TGTGCCAGCAGCGCGGACAGTCGGCAGTACTTC. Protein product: CASSADSRQYF.

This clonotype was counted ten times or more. The CDR3: CASSPWDRGFLETQYF. CDR3 sequence (DNA): TGTGCCAGCAGTCCCTGGGACAGGGGATTTCTAGAGACCCAGTACTTC. The chain couples TRBV6-6 to TRBJ2-5; 10 bases are shared with TRBD1. V shed 5 bases, J shed 4 bases, and the junction held 10 bases outside the gene matches. Germline loops: CDR1 MNHNY, CDR2 SVGAGI (reference sequence). The CDR3 runs to 16 residues.

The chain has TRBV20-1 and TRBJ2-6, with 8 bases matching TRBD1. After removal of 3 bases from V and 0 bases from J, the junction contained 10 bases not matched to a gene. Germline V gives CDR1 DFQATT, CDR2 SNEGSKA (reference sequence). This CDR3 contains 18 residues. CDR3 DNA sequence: TGCAGTGCTAGGGAAACCGGGACAGGTGTCTCTGGGGCCAACGTCCTGACTTTC. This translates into CSARETGTGVSGANVLTF.

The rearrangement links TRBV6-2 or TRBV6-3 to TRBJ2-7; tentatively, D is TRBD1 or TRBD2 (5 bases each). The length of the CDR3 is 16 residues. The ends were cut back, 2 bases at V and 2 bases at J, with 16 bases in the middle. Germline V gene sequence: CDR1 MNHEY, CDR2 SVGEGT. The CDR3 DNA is TGTGCCAGCAGTTACACGGCCGGGACGGCGACCTACGAGCAGTACTTC. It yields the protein CASSYTAGTATYEQYF.

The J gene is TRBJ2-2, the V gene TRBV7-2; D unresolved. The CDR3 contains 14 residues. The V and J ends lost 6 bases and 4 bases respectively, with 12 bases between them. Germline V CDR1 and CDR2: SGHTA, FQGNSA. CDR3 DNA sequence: TGTGCCAGCAGAATTGGCCATTTCACCGGGGAGCTGTTTTTT. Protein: CASRIGHFTGELFF.

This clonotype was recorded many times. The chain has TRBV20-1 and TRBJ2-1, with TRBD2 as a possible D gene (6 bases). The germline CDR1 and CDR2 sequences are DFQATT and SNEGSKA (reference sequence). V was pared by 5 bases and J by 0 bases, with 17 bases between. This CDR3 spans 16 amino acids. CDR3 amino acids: CSAENDGGLSYNEQFF. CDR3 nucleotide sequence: TGCAGTGCTGAAAACGACGGGGGTCTCTCCTACAATGAGCAGTTCTTC.

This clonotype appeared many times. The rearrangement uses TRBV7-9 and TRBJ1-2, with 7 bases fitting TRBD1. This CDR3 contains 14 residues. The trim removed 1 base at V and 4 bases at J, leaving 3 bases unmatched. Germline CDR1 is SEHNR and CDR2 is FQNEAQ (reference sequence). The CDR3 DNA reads TGTGCCAGCAGCTTAGTACAGGGGACCTATGGCTACACCTTC. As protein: CASSLVQGTYGYTF.

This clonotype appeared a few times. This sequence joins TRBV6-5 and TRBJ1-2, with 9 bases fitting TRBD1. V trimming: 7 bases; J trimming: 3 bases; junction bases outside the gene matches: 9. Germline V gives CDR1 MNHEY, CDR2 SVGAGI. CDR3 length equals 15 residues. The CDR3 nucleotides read TGTGCCAGCACCCTATACGGACAGGGGTACTATGGCTACACCTTC. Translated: CASTLYGQGYYGYTF.

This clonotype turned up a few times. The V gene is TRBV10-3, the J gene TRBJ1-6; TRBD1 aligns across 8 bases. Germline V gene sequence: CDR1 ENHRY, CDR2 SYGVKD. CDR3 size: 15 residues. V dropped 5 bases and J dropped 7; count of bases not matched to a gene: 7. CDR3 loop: CAISPDRDGNSPLHF. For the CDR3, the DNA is TGTGCCATCAGTCCGGACAGGGATGGAAATTCACCCCTCCACTTT.

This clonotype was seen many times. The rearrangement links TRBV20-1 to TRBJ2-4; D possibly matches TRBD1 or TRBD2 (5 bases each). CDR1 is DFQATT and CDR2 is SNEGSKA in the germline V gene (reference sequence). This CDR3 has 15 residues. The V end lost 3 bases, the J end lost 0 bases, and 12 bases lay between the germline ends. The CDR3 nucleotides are TGCAGTGCTAGTTGGCCAGGGAGAGCCAAAAACATTCAGTACTTC. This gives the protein CSASWPGRAKNIQYF.

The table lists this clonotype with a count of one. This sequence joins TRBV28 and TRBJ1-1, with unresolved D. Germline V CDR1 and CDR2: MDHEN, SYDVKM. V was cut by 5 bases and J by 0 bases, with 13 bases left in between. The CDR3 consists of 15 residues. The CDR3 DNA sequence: TGTGCCAGCAGTCCCCTGAGGAATTTGAACACTGAAGCTTTCTTT. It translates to CASSPLRNLNTEAFF. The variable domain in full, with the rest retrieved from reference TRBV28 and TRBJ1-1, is DVKVTQSSRYLVKRTGEKVFLECVQDMDHENMFWYRQDPGLGLRLIYFSYDVKMKEKGDIPEGYSVSREKKERFSLILESASTNQTSMYLCASSPLRNLNTEAFFGQGTRLTVV.

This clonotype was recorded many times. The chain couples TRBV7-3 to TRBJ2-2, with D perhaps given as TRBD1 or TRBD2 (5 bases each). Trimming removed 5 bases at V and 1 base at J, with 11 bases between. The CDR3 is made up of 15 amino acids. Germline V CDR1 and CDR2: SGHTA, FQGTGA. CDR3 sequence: CASSPGPQNTGELFF. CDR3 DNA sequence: TGTGCCAGCAGCCCGGGACCGCAGAACACCGGGGAGCTGTTTTTT.

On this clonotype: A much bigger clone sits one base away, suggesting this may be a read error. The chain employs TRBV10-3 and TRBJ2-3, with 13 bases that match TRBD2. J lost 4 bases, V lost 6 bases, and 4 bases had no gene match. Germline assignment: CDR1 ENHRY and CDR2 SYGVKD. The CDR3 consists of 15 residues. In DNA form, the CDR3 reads TGTGCCATCAGAGGACTAGCGGGGGAAGCAGATACGCAGTATTTT. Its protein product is CAIRGLAGEADTQYF.

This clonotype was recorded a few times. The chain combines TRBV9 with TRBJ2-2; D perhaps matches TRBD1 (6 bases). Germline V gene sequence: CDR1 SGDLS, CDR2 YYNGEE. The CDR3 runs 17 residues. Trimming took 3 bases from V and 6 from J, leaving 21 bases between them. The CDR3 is CASSGYRDTRRAGELFF. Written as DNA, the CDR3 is TGTGCCAGCAGCGGATACCGGGACACCCGCCGCGCCGGGGAGCTGTTTTTT.

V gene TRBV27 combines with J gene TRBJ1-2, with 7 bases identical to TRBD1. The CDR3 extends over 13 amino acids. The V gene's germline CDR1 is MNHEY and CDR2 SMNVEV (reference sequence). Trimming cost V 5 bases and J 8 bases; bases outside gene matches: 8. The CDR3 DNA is TGTGCCAGCAGTCGGACAGGAGAGGGAGGCTACACCTTC. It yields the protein CASSRTGEGGYTF.

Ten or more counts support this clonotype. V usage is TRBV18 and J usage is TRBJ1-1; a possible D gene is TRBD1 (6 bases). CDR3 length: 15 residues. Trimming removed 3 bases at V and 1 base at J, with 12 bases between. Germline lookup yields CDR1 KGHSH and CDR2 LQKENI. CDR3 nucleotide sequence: TGTGCCAGCTCACCTCGACAGGCCCAGAACACTGAAGCTTTCTTT. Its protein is CASSPRQAQNTEAFF.

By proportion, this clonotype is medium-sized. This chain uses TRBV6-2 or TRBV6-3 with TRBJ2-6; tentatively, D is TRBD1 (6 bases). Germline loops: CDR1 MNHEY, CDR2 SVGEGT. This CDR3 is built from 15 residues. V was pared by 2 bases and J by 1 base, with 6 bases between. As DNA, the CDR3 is TGTGCCAGCAGTTACAGGGGGTCTGGGGCCAACGTCCTGACTTTC. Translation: CASSYRGSGANVLTF.

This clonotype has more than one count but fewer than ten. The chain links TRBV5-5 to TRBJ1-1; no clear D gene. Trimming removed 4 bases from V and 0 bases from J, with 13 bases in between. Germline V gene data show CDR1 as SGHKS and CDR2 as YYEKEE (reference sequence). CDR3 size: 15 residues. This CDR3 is CASSRRDTLNTEAFF. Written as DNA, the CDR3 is TGTGCCAGCAGCCGTCGTGACACTTTGAACACTGAAGCTTTCTTT. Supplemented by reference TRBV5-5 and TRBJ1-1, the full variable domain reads DAGVTQSPTHLIKTRGQQVTLRCSPISGHKSVSWYQQVLGQGPQFIFQYYEKEERGRGNFPDRFSARQFPNYSSELNVNALLLGDSALYLCASSRRDTLNTEAFFGQGTRLTVV.

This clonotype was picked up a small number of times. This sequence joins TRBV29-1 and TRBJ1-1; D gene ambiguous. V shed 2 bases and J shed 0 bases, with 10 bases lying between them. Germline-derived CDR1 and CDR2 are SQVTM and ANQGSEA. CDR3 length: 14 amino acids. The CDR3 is CSVERVLMNTEAFF. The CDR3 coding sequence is TGCAGCGTTGAACGGGTTCTGATGAACACTGAAGCTTTCTTT.

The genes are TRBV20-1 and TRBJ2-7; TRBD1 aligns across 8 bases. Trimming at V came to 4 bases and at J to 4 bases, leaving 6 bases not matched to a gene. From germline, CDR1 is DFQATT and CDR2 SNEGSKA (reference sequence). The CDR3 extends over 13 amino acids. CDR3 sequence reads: CSAMGQVFYEQYF. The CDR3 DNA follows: TGCAGTGCTATGGGACAGGTTTTTTACGAGCAGTACTTC.